The sequence of this T cell receptor (beta chain) was determined in a study of T cell responses to AZD1222 COVID-19 vaccine. Study findings and constraints: Among AZD1222 vaccinees, only six were seropositive at baseline. In the spike-specific TCR repertoire, nearly half reportedly target unmutated variant regions. Regions 160-218 and 743-854 held dominance among vaccine-associated CD4 TCRs, which spanned spike.

About this clone itself: Antigen: not known.

The protocol was immunoSEQ multiplex PCR, while the TCRdb copy is restricted to in-frame clones and leaves out a portion. The data show about 150,000 clones, roughly nine tenths seen once. The CDR3 is made up of 14 amino acids. Germline loops: CDR1 MDHEN, CDR2 SYDVKM. Trimming cost V 6 bases and J 0 bases, with 9 bases left between them. This chain uses TRBV28 with TRBJ1-5; D unresolved. The TCR sequence derives from an adult in good health. Here the sequenced sample was peripheral blood, taken on day 0 of AZD1222 vaccination. CDR3 in DNA: TGTGCCAGCAGGACGCCTGATAGCAATCAGCCCCAGCATTTT. As protein: CASRTPDSNQPQHF.